The 21 T cell receptor beta chains in this list originate from one sample, sequenced in a study of cytomegalovirus exposure and HLA in healthy donors. The PCR used 60 Vbeta and 13 Jbeta primers. The assay was immunoSEQ multiplex PCR, and TCRdb's table has in-frame clones only and misses some. The sample lists under 200,000 clones, 79% seen once, with more than 0.55% in the top ten. The sequencing sample was made of PBMCs. The receptors were sampled from a woman aged 40-49 years in good health and CMV-seronegative.

The gene calls are TRBV6-1 and TRBJ1-2; 7 nucleotides align to TRBD1. Looked up from germline, CDR1 is MNHNS and CDR2 is SASEGT. Germline trimming cut 5 bases from V and 10 bases from J; bases unmatched to any gene: 13. CDR3 length: 14 residues. DNA of the CDR3: TGTGCCAGCAGTCCGTACCACAGGGGACGGGACTACACCTTC. The encoded protein is CASSPYHRGRDYTF.

The chain joins TRBV7-9 to TRBJ1-3, with D possibly being TRBD1 (5 bases). V dropped 1 base and J dropped 2 bases, with 12 bases sitting between them. CDR1 and CDR2 (germline): SEHNR, FQNEAQ (reference sequence). The CDR3 is 16 amino acids. CDR3 amino acids: CASSLVSGYPGNTIYF. CDR3 bases: TGTGCCAGCAGCTTAGTTTCAGGGTATCCTGGAAACACCATATATTTT.

The chain joins TRBV19 to TRBJ1-5; TRBD1 aligns across 7 bases. The germline V gene encodes CDR1 LNHDA and CDR2 SQIVND (reference sequence). V was pared by 2 bases and J by 11 bases, with 12 bases of the junction left unmatched. The CDR3 has 15 residues. The CDR3 sequence: CASSIPRTGRGTQHF. The CDR3 region has the DNA TGTGCCAGTAGTATACCAAGGACAGGCCGGGGGACCCAGCATTTT.

For the CDR3, the DNA is TGTGCCAGCAGCGTAGGTCTTGAGGGGGACACTGAAGCTTTCTTT. It specifies CASSVGLEGDTEAFF. The chain has TRBV9 and TRBJ1-1, with D perhaps matching TRBD1 (6 bases). Germline CDR1 SGDLS, CDR2 YYNGEE. There are 15 residues in the CDR3. Trimming pared 0 bases from V and 3 bases from J, leaving 12 bases between.

This chain uses TRBV18 with TRBJ1-1; D not certain. This CDR3 contains 12 residues. The germline V gene has CDR1 KGHSH and CDR2 LQKENI. V was pared by 3 bases and J by 6 bases, with 8 bases between. CDR3 coding DNA: TGTGCCAGCTCACCGTCGAGCCCTGAAGCTTTCTTT. Protein sequence: CASSPSSPEAFF.

The rearrangement uses TRBV7-2 and TRBJ1-2; TRBD1 agrees at 12 bases. The V and J ends lost 4 bases and 7 bases, in that order; junction bases with no gene match: 7. The CDR3 covers 15 residues. Germline V gives CDR1 SGHTA, CDR2 FQGNSA. The CDR3 nucleotides read TGTGCCAGCAGCTCCTCCCGGGACAGGGGGCCTGGCTACACCTTC. It codes for CASSSSRDRGPGYTF.

A few counts support this clone. The chain has TRBV4-3 and TRBJ2-6, with 14 bases identical to TRBD2. J lost 4 bases, V lost 4 bases, and 12 bases had no gene match. The germline CDR1 and CDR2 sequences are LGHNA and YSLEER. There are 20 residues in the CDR3. The CDR3 loop reads CASSPRPGLAGEAGANVLTF. CDR3 coding DNA: TGCGCCAGCAGCCCCCGCCCGGGACTAGCGGGAGAGGCGGGGGCCAACGTCCTGACTTTC.

The rearrangement uses TRBV4-1 and TRBJ2-7; 9 bases match TRBD2. The CDR3 runs 14 residues. The junction had 11 bases not matched to a gene; V was cut back by 6 bases and J by 8 bases. Germline-derived CDR1 and CDR2 are MGHRA and YSYEKL. Here the CDR3 DNA reads TGCGCCAGCAGGGTGTCGGCTAGCGGGACAAAGCAGTACTTC. It codes for CASRVSASGTKQYF.

The rearrangement joins TRBV5-6 to TRBJ1-5; the match to TRBD1 covers 8 bases. CDR3 length: 15 residues. The trim removed 4 bases at V and 2 bases at J, leaving 5 bases unmatched. The germline V gene has CDR1 SGHDT and CDR2 YYEEEE. Here the CDR3 reads CASSQDRARNQPQHF. The CDR3 nucleotides read TGTGCCAGCAGCCAGGACAGGGCTCGCAATCAGCCCCAGCATTTT. The variable domain in full, completed from reference TRBV5-6 and TRBJ1-5, reads DAGVTQSPTHLIKTRGQQVTLRCSPKSGHDTVSWYQQALGQGPQFIFQYYEEEERQRGNFPDRFSGHQFPNYSSELNVNALLLGDSALYLCASSQDRARNQPQHFGDGTRLSIL.

The V call is TRBV7-3, the J call TRBJ2-2, with D hard to call. The length of the CDR3 is 14 residues. V lost 1 base and J 5 bases, leaving 8 bases between the germline ends. Germline assignment: CDR1 SGHTA and CDR2 FQGTGA. In DNA form, the CDR3 reads TGTGCCAGCAGCTTAAACCTATTAACCGGGGAGCTGTTTTTT. This codes for CASSLNLLTGELFF. The full variable domain, with the rest looked up from reference TRBV7-3 and TRBJ2-2, is GAGVSQTPSNKVTEKGKYVELRCDPISGHTALYWYRQSLGQGPEFLIYFQGTGAADDSGLPNDRFFAVRPEGSVSTLKIQRTERGDSAVYLCASSLNLLTGELFFGEGSRLTVL.

This chain uses TRBV7-8 with TRBJ2-5; TRBD2 aligns across 11 bases. With V trimmed by 3 bases and J by 3 bases, 6 bases remained unmatched. The CDR3 is made up of 16 amino acids. The V gene's germline CDR1 is SGHVS and CDR2 FQNEAQ. CDR3 amino acids: CASSFPTSGIKETQYF. The CDR3 DNA reads as TGTGCCAGCAGCTTCCCGACTAGCGGGATTAAAGAGACCCAGTACTTC.

This clone was counted a few times. The chain recombines TRBV6-1 with TRBJ1-2; no definite D call. Trimming shortened V by 10 bases and J by 0 bases, and 12 bases separated the two germline ends. This CDR3 has 13 residues. In germline, CDR1 is MNHNS, CDR2 SASEGT. The CDR3 here is CATAGNANYGYTF. In DNA, the CDR3 is TGTGCCACTGCGGGGAACGCTAACTATGGCTACACCTTC.

J is TRBJ2-5 and V is TRBV28; D not certain. TRBJ2-7 explains the end of the DNA better; the J call may be wrong. Germline assignment: CDR1 MDHEN and CDR2 SYDVKM. CDR3 length: 12 residues. CDR3 sequence reads: CASRSSISEQYF. CDR3 DNA: TGTGCCAGCAGGTCGTCAATCTCCGAGCAGTACTTC.

The genes are TRBV9 and TRBJ1-3; D is possibly TRBD1 (5 bases). Trimming removed 0 bases at V and 0 bases at J, with 7 bases between. This CDR3 has 15 amino acids. Looked up from germline, CDR1 is SGDLS and CDR2 is YYNGEE. CDR3 loop: CASSVGQNSGNTIYF. For the CDR3, the DNA is TGTGCCAGCAGCGTAGGACAGAACTCTGGAAACACCATATATTTT.

V is TRBV30 and J is TRBJ1-2, with D possibly being TRBD1 (5 bases). This CDR3 region has 15 residues. Germline CDR1 and CDR2: GTSNPN and SVGIG (reference sequence). With 0 bases removed from V and 0 bases from J, the gap between germline ends came to 11 bases. CDR3 amino acids: CAWSVQANTNYGYTF. The CDR3 bases are TGTGCCTGGAGTGTACAGGCCAATACTAACTATGGCTACACCTTC. The complete variable domain, with remaining parts taken from reference TRBV30 and TRBJ1-2, reads SQTIHQWPATLVQPVGSPLSLECTVEGTSNPNLYWYRQAAGRGLQLLFYSVGIGQISSEVPQNLSASRPQDRQFILSSKKLLLSDSGFYLCAWSVQANTNYGYTFGSGTRLTVV.

This chain connects TRBV14 to TRBJ1-2; D not certain. Looked up from germline, CDR1 is SGHDN and CDR2 is FVKESK. With 3 bases removed from V and 6 bases from J, the gap between germline ends came to 14 bases. CDR3 size: 14 residues. The CDR3 sequence is CASSQGQRKDGYTF. The CDR3 nucleotides read TGTGCCAGCAGCCAGGGTCAGAGGAAGGATGGCTACACCTTC.

The CDR3 DNA reads as TGCGCCAGCAGCGAATCCCGGGGCTCTGGAAACACCATATATTTT. It codes for CASSESRGSGNTIYF. This chain joins TRBV4-3 and TRBJ1-3, with D unresolved. The V end lost 5 bases, the J end lost 0 bases, and 11 bases lay between the germline ends. This CDR3 region has 15 residues. In germline, CDR1 is LGHNA, CDR2 YSLEER.

This clone was seen only a few times. The J gene is TRBJ2-7, the V gene TRBV5-1; D is perhaps TRBD2 (6 bases). Germline V gene sequence: CDR1 SGHRS, CDR2 YFSETQ. This CDR3 is built from 12 residues. Deletions cut 3 bases from V and 3 bases from J, with 7 bases between. The CDR3, as DNA: TGCGCCAGCAGCTCGGGAGACTACGAGCAGTACTTC. Amino acids: CASSSGDYEQYF.

This rearrangement joins TRBV5-6 to TRBJ1-5; 8 nucleotides align to TRBD1. Germline CDR1 is SGHDT and CDR2 is YYEEEE. The CDR3 totals 15 residues. J gave up 4 bases and V 4 bases, and 7 bases lay outside the gene matches. The CDR3 region is CASSDRGFPNQPQHF. The DNA of the CDR3 is TGTGCCAGCAGCGACAGGGGTTTCCCTAATCAGCCCCAGCATTTT.

The chain has TRBV27 and TRBJ2-7; D possibly corresponds to TRBD1 (6 bases). CDR3 length equals 17 residues. Germline loops: CDR1 MNHEY, CDR2 SMNVEV (reference sequence). V gave up 6 bases and J gave up 3 bases, with 24 bases separating them. The CDR3 here is CASSYGQIALPGYEQYF. The CDR3 nucleotides are TGTGCCAGCAGCTACGGACAGATCGCCCTTCCGGGCTACGAGCAGTACTTC.

The J gene is TRBJ2-5, the V gene TRBV11-3; maybe TRBD1 (5 bases). Germline CDR1 and CDR2: SGHNT and YENEEA. Trimming cost V 4 bases and J 4 bases, with 13 bases left between them. CDR3 length equals 14 residues. As DNA, the CDR3 is TGTGCCAGCAGCTCAAACAGGTTGAGAGAGACCCAGTACTTC. It encodes CASSSNRLRETQYF. Supplemented by reference TRBV11-3 and TRBJ2-5, the full variable domain reads EAGVVQSPRYKIIEKKQPVAFWCNPISGHNTLYWYLQNLGQGPELLIRYENEEAVDDSQLPKDRFSAERLKGVDSTLKIQPAELGDSAVYLCASSSNRLRETQYFGPGTRLLVL.